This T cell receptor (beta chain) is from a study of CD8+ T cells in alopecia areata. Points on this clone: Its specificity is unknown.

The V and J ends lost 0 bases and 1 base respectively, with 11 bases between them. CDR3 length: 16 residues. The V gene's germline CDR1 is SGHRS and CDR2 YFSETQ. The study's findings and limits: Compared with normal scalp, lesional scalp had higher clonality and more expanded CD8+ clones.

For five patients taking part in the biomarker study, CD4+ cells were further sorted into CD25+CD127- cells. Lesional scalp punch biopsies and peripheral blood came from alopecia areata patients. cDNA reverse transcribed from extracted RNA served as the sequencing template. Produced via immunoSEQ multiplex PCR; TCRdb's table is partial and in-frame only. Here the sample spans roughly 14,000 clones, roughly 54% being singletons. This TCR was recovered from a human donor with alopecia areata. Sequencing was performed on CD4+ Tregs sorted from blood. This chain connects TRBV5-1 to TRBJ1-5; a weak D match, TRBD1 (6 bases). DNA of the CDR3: TGCGCCAGCAGCTTGGGAATGGGGGCGAGCAATCAGCCCCAGCATTTT. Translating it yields CASSLGMGASNQPQHF.